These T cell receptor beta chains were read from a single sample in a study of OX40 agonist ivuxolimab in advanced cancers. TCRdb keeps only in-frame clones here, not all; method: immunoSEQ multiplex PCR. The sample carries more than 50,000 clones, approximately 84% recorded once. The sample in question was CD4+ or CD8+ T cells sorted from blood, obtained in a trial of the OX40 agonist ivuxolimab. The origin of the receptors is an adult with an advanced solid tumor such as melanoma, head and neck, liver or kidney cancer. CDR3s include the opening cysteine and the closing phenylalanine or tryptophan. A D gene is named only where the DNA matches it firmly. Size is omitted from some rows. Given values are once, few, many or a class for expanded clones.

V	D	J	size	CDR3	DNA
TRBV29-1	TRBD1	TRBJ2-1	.	CSARQGDNEQFF	TGCAGCGCAAGACAGGGGGACAATGAGCAGTTCTTC
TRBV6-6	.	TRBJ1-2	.	CASSSAEGGGYTF	TGTGCCAGCAGTTCAGCGGAGGGGGGCGGCTACACCTTC
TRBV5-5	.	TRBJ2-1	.	CASSLTEKGWDNEQFF	TGTGCCAGCAGCTTGACAGAGAAGGGTTGGGACAATGAGCAGTTCTTC
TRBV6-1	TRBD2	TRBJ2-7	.	CATTIAGERYEQYF	TGTGCCACAACCATAGCGGGAGAGCGGTACGAGCAGTACTTC
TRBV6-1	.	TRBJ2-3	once	CASSEGVAVDTQYF	TGTGCCAGCAGTGAAGGGGTAGCGGTAGATACGCAGTATTTT
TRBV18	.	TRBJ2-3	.	CASSPPSNTDTQYF	TGTGCCAGCTCACCACCGTCAAACACAGATACGCAGTATTTT
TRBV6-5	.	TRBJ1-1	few	CASSGLNTEAFF	TGTGCCAGCAGTGGCCTGAACACTGAAGCTTTCTTT
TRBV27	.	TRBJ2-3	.	CASSLAGTDTQYF	TGTGCCAGCAGTTTAGCAGGCACAGATACGCAGTATTTT
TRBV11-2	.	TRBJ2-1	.	CASSLGGGMVAVNEQFF	TGTGCCAGCAGCTTAGGAGGCGGGATGGTTGCTGTCAATGAGCAGTTCTTC
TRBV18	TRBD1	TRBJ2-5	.	CASSTNGRGPVETQYF	TGTGCCAGCTCAACAAATGGCAGGGGGCCTGTGGAGACCCAGTACTTC
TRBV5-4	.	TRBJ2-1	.	CASSIGRAFKGYEQFF	TGTGCCAGCAGCATAGGGCGGGCCTTTAAGGGATATGAGCAGTTCTTC
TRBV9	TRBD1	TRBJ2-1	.	CASSGLGTGISNEQFF	TGTGCCAGCAGCGGCCTCGGGACAGGGATATCCAATGAGCAGTTCTTC
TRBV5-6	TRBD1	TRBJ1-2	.	CASSHSPGQGIGYTF	TGTGCCAGCAGCCACTCACCGGGACAGGGGATCGGCTACACCTTC
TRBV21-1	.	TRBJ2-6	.	CASSNTETATSGANVLTF	TGTGCCAGCAGCAACACGGAGACAGCCACCTCTGGGGCCAACGTCCTGACTTTC
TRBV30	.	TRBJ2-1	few	CAWGGDGSNRLEQFF	TGTGCCTGGGGCGGGGACGGGTCAAACCGCCTAGAGCAGTTCTTC
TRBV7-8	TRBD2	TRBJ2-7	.	CASSLLAGGDQYF	TGTGCCAGCAGCCTCCTAGCGGGAGGCGATCAGTACTTC
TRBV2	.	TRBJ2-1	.	CASTERQTNNEQFF	TGTGCCAGCACCGAACGGCAGACCAACAATGAGCAGTTCTTC
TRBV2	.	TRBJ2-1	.	CASREPTSRSQQFF	TGTGCCAGCAGAGAGCCGACTAGTAGGAGTCAGCAGTTCTTC
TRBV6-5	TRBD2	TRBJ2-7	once	CASSSSSGSNYEQYF	TGTGCCAGCAGTTCTAGTAGCGGGAGTAACTACGAGCAGTACTTC
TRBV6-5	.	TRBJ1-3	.	CASSYSRTYSGNTIYF	TGTGCCAGCAGTTACTCTAGGACCTACTCTGGAAACACCATATATTTT
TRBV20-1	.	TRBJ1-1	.	CSASGDRKAFF	TGCAGTGCTAGTGGAGACAGGAAAGCTTTCTTT
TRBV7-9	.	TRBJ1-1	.	CASSLHGMNTEAFF	TGTGCCAGCAGCCTACACGGCATGAACACTGAAGCTTTCTTT
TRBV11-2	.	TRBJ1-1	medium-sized	CASNRPNTEAFF	TGTGCCAGCAACAGGCCGAACACTGAAGCTTTCTTT
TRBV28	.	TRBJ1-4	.	CASSRLGGFNEKLFF	TGTGCCAGCAGCCGACTAGGAGGGTTCAATGAAAAACTGTTTTTT
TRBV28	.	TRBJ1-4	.	CASSLLTTNEKLFF	TGTGCCAGCAGTTTACTTACAACTAATGAAAAACTGTTTTTT
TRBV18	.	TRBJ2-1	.	CASSKDWEPTYNEQFF	TGTGCCAGCTCAAAAGACTGGGAACCTACCTACAATGAGCAGTTCTTC
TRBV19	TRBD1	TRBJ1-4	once	CASSENRGTNEKLFF	TGTGCCAGTAGCGAAAACAGGGGCACTAATGAAAAACTGTTTTTT
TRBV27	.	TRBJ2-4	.	CASSSGTPWIQYF	TGTGCCAGCAGTTCAGGGACCCCCTGGATTCAGTACTTC
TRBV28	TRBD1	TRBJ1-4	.	CASSLRGQGSEKLFF	TGTGCCAGCAGTTTAAGGGGACAGGGAAGTGAAAAACTGTTTTTT
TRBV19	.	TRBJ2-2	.	CASRRGTANTGELFF	TGTGCCAGTAGACGGGGGACAGCCAACACCGGGGAGCTGTTTTTT
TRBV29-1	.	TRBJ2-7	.	CSVEGSLSYEQYF	TGCAGCGTTGAGGGGAGCCTATCCTACGAGCAGTACTTC
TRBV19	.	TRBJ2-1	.	CASSKGGNGANEQFF	TGTGCCAGTAGTAAGGGGGGGAATGGGGCCAATGAGCAGTTCTTC
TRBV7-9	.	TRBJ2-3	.	CASSFQSGGVPDTQYF	TGTGCCAGCAGCTTTCAGAGCGGAGGGGTTCCAGATACGCAGTATTTT
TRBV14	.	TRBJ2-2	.	CASSYGNTGELFF	TGTGCCAGCAGCTACGGGAACACCGGGGAGCTGTTTTTT
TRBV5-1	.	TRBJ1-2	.	CASSLTINTGTGGYTF	TGCGCCAGCAGCTTGACTATTAATACCGGGACCGGGGGCTACACCTTC
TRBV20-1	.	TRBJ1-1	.	CSASRGTEAFF	TGCAGTGCTAGTCGTGGGACTGAAGCTTTCTTT
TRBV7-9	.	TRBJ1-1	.	CASSPSVDTEAFF	TGTGCCAGCAGCCCCTCGGTAGATACTGAAGCTTTCTTT
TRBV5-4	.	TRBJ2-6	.	CASSFLGFRFPNVLTF	TGTGCCAGCAGCTTTCTAGGGTTTAGGTTTCCCAACGTCCTGACTTTC
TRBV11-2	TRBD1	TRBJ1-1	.	CASRLTGGNTEAFF	TGTGCCAGCAGGCTAACAGGGGGTAACACTGAAGCTTTCTTT
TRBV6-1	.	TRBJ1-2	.	CASSEASGGAGYGYTF	TGTGCCAGCAGTGAAGCGAGCGGCGGGGCCGGCTATGGCTACACCTTC
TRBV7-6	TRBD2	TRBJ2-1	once	CASRPQGTSGHEQFF	TGTGCCAGCAGGCCCCAGGGGACTAGCGGTCATGAGCAGTTCTTC
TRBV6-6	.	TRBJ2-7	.	CASRKVYEQYF	TGTGCCAGCAGGAAGGTCTACGAGCAGTACTTC
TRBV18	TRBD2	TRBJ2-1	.	CASSPVGREGSDEQFF	TGTGCCAGCTCACCCGTCGGGCGGGAGGGCTCCGATGAGCAGTTCTTC
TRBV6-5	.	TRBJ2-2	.	CASSQQGSGELFF	TGTGCCAGCAGTCAACAGGGCTCCGGGGAGCTGTTTTTT
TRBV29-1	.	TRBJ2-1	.	CSVGASDSSYNEQFF	TGCAGCGTGGGGGCTAGTGATAGCTCCTACAATGAGCAGTTCTTC
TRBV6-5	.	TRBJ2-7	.	CASSDGSTYEQYF	TGTGCCAGCAGTGATGGGAGTACTTACGAGCAGTACTTC
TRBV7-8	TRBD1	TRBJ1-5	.	CASSPRGQGNQPQHF	TGTGCCAGCAGCCCGCGGGGACAGGGTAATCAGCCCCAGCATTTT
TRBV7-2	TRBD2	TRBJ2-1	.	CASSFGPGGGNEQFF	TGTGCCAGCAGCTTCGGGCCTGGGGGGGGGAATGAGCAGTTCTTC
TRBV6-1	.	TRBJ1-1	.	CASWMRNTEAFF	TGTGCCAGCTGGATGAGAAACACTGAAGCTTTCTTT
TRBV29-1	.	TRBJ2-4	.	CSVVATANIQYF	TGCAGCGTTGTTGCGACCGCTAACATTCAGTACTTC
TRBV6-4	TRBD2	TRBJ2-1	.	CASSDIAGVGYEQFF	TGTGCCAGCAGTGACATAGCGGGAGTAGGCTATGAGCAGTTCTTC
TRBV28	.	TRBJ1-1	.	CASSYATRGGMNTEAFF	TGTGCCAGCAGTTACGCGACCCGCGGGGGGATGAACACTGAAGCTTTCTTT
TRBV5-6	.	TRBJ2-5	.	CASSLFGGQETQYF	TGTGCCAGCAGCTTGTTTGGGGGTCAAGAGACCCAGTACTTC
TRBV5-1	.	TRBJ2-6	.	CASSLGSGANVLTF	TGCGCCAGCAGCTTGGGGAGTGGGGCCAACGTCCTGACTTTC
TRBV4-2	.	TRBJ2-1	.	CASSQVGSGRGNEQFF	TGTGCCAGCAGCCAAGTTGGGTCGGGCCGGGGCAATGAGCAGTTCTTC
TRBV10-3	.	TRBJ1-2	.	CAIAGATGGYGYTF	TGTGCCATCGCGGGAGCAACGGGGGGCTATGGCTACACCTTC
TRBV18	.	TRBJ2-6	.	CASSPQLAPGGANVLTF	TGTGCCAGCTCACCCCAACTAGCCCCGGGAGGGGCCAACGTCCTGACTTTC